The next 2 T cell receptor beta chains were all read from a single sample in a study of long-term antiretroviral therapy in people with HIV. Sequencing relied on immunoSEQ assay v3.0, run at survey level. Measured with immunoSEQ multiplex PCR; TCRdb has only the in-frame clones, and not every one. Of 26,000 or so clones detected, over 70% appear once; the ten largest clones hold approximately 5.5%. The source was unsorted PBMCs, collected 3 years after starting antiretroviral therapy. The receptors were sampled from a man aged 18 to 30 with HIV.

This sequence joins TRBV27 and TRBJ2-3; D not resolved. Trimming shortened V by 6 bases and J by 5 bases, and 12 bases separated the two germline ends. The germline gives CDR1 MNHEY, CDR2 SMNVEV (reference sequence). CDR3 length equals 13 residues. For the CDR3, the DNA is TGTGCCAGCAGCTTAATACCCGGAGATACGCAGTATTTT. Amino acid sequence: CASSLIPGDTQYF.

V and J are TRBV11-3 and TRBJ1-1; no definite D call. Germline V lookup: CDR1 SGHNT, CDR2 YENEEA. The V end was cut by 2 bases, the J end by 0 bases, with 7 bases between. The CDR3 has 14 amino acids. In DNA form, the CDR3 reads TGTGCCAGCAGCTTATCTGGGATGAACACTGAAGCTTTCTTT. Protein: CASSLSGMNTEAFF.